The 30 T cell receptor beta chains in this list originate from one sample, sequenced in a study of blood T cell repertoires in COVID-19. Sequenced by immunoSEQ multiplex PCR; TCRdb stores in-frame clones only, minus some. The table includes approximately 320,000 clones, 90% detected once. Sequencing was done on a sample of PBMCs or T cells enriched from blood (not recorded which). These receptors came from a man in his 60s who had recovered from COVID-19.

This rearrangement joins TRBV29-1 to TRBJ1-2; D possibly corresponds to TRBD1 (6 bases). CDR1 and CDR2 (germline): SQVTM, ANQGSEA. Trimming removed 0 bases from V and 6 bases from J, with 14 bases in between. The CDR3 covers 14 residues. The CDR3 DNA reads TGCAGCGTTGAAGATCGGGGGGCTGGGAATGGCTACACCTTC. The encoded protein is CSVEDRGAGNGYTF.

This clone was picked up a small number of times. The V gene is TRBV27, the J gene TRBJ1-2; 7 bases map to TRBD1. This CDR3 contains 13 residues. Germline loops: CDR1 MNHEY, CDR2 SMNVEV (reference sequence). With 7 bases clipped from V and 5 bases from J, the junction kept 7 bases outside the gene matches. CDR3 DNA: TGTGCCAGCAAGGAGGGGGCGCCATATGGCTACACCTTC. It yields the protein CASKEGAPYGYTF.

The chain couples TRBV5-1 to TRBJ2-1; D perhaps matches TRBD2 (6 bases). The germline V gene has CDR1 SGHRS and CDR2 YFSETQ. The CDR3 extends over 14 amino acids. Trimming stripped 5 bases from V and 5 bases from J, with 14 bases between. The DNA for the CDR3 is TGCGCCAGCAGGCTCGTTGTAGCGGACAATGAGCAGTTCTTC. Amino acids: CASRLVVADNEQFF.

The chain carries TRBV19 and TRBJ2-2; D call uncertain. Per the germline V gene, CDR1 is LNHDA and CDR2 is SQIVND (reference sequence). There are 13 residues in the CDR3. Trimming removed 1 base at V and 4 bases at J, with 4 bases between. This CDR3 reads CASSIAVTGELFF. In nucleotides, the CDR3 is TGTGCCAGTAGTATAGCCGTCACCGGGGAGCTGTTTTTT.

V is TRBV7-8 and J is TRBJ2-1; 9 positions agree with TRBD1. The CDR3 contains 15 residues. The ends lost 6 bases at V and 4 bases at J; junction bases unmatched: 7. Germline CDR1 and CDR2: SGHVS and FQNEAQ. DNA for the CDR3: TGTGCCAGCAGTACCTCCGGGACAGGGTACAATGAGCAGTTCTTC. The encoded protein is CASSTSGTGYNEQFF.

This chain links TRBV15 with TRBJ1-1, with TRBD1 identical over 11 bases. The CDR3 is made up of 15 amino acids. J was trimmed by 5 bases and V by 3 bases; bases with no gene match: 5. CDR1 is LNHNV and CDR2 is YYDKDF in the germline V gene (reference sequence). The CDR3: CATSSYGTGGTEAFF. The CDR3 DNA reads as TGTGCCACCAGCAGCTATGGGACAGGGGGAACTGAAGCTTTCTTT.

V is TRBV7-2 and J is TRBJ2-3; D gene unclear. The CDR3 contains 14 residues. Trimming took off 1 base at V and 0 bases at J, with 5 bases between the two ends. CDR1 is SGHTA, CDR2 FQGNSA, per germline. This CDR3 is CASSLVQSTDTQYF. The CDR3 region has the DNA TGTGCCAGCAGCTTAGTCCAGAGCACAGATACGCAGTATTTT. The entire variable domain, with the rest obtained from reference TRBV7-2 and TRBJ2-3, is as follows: GAGVSQSPSNKVTEKGKDVELRCDPISGHTALYWYRQSLGQGLEFLIYFQGNSAPDKSGLPSDRFSAERTGGSVSTLTIQRTQQEDSAVYLCASSLVQSTDTQYFGPGTRLTVL.

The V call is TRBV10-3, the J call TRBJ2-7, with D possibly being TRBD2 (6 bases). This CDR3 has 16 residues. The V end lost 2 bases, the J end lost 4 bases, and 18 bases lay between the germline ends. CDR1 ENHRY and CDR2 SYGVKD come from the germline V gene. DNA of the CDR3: TGTGCCATCAGTGAGCCGAAGGAGGGGTTAAATTACGAGCAGTACTTC. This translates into CAISEPKEGLNYEQYF.

The CDR3 region has the DNA TGTGCCAGCAGTTACTCAACACGGGGGGCGGCAGATACGCAGTATTTT. This gives the protein CASSYSTRGAADTQYF. V usage is TRBV6-5 and J usage is TRBJ2-3; weak D call: TRBD2 (7 bases). V was trimmed by 0 bases and J by 4 bases, leaving 14 bases between them. Germline loops: CDR1 MNHEY, CDR2 SVGAGI. The CDR3 has 16 amino acids.

The CDR3 reads CASSRQSWSGYTF. CDR3 coding DNA: TGTGCCAGCAGCCGACAGTCTTGGTCTGGCTACACCTTC. The chain uses TRBV12-3 or TRBV12-4 and TRBJ1-2; possibly TRBD1 for D (5 bases). V was pared by 6 bases and J by 7 bases, with 15 bases between. The CDR3 extends over 13 amino acids.

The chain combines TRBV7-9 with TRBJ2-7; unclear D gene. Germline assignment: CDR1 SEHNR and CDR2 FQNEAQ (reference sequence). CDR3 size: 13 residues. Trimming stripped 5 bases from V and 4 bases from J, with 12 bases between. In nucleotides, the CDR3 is TGTGCCAGCAGCCGAAGCAATAGTTACGAGCAGTACTTC. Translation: CASSRSNSYEQYF.

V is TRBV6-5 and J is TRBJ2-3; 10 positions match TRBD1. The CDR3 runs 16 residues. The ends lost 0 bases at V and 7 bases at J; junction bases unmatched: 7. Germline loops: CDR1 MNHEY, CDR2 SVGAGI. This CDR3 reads CASSYSGQGSHNTQYF. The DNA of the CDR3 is TGTGCCAGCAGTTACTCGGGACAGGGGTCGCACAATACGCAGTATTTT.

The CDR3: CASSPRTPNAEAFF. CDR3 DNA sequence: TGTGCCAGCAGCCCCAGGACTCCGAACGCGGAAGCTTTCTTT. The V call is TRBV5-4, the J call TRBJ1-1, with D hard to call. The V gene's germline CDR1 is SGHNT and CDR2 YYREEE (reference sequence). Trimming pared 4 bases from V and 8 bases from J, leaving 18 bases between. There are 14 residues in the CDR3.

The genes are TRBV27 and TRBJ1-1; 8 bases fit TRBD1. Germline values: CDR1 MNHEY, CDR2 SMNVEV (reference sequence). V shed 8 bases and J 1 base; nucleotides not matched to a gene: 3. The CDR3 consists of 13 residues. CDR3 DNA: TGTGCCAGCCGACAGGGGCAGAACACTGAAGCTTTCTTT. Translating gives CASRQGQNTEAFF.

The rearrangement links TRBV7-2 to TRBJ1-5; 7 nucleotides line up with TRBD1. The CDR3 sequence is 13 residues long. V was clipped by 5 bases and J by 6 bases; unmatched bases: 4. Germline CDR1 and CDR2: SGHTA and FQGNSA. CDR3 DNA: TGTGCCAGCAGCGGTGACAGGGCTCAGCCCCAGCATTTT. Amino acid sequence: CASSGDRAQPQHF.

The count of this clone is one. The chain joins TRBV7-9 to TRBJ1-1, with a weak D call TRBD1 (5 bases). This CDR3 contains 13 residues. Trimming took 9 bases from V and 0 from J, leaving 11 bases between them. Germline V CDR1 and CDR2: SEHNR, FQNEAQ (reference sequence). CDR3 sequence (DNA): TGTGCCAGTGGGACTGAAATGAACACTGAAGCTTTCTTT. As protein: CASGTEMNTEAFF.

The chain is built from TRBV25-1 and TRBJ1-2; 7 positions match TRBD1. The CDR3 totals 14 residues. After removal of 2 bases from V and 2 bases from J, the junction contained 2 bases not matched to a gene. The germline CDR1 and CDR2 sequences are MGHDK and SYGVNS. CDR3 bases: TGTGCCAGCAGTGAAGCGACAGGGAACTATGGCTACACCTTC. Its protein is CASSEATGNYGYTF.

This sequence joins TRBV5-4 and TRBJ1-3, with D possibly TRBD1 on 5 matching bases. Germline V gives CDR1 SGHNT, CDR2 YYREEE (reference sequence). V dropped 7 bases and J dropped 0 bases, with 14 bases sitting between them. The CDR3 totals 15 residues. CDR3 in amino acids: CASGAGPNSGNTIYF. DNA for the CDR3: TGTGCCAGCGGTGCAGGGCCTAACTCTGGAAACACCATATATTTT. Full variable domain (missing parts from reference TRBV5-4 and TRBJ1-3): ETGVTQSPTHLIKTRGQQVTLRCSSQSGHNTVSWYQQALGQGPQFIFQYYREEENGRGNFPPRFSGLQFPNYSSELNVNALELDDSALYLCASGAGPNSGNTIYFGEGSWLTVV.

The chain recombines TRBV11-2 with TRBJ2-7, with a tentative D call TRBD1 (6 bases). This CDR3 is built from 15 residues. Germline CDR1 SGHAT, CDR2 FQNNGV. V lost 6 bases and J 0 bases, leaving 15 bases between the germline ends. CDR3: CASRYKRTASYEQYF. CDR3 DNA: TGTGCCAGCAGGTATAAAAGGACAGCCTCCTACGAGCAGTACTTC.

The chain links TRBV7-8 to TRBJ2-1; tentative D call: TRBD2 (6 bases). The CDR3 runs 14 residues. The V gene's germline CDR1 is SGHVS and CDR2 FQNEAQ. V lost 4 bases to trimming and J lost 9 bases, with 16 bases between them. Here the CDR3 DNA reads TGTGCCAGCAGCTCCGGGCGGCGGGACGGTGAGCAGTTCTTC. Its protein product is CASSSGRRDGEQFF.

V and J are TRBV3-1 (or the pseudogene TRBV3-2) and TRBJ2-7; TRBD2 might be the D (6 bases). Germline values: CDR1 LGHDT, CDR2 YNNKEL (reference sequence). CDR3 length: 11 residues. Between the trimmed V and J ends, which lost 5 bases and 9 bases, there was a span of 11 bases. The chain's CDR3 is CASSSPGGQYF. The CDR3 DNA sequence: TGTGCCAGCAGCTCTCCCGGGGGGCAGTACTTC.

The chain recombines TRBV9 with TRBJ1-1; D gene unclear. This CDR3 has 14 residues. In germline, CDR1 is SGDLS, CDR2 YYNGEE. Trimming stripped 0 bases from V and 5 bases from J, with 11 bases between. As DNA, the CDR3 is TGTGCCAGCAGCGTAGCTCCGGCGGGGACTGAAGCTTTCTTT. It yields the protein CASSVAPAGTEAFF.

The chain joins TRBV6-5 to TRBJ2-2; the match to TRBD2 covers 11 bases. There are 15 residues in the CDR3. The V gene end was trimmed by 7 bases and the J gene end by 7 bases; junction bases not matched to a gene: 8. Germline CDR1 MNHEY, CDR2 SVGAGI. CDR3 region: CASKKALAGGGELFF. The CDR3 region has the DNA TGTGCCAGCAAAAAGGCTCTAGCGGGAGGCGGGGAGCTGTTTTTT.

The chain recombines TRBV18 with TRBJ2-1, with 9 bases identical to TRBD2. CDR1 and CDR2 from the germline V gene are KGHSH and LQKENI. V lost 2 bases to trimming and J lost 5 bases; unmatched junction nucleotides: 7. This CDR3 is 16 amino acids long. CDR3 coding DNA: TGTGCCAGCTCACCAATCACAGCGGGAGGACACAATGAGCAGTTCTTC. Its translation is CASSPITAGGHNEQFF.

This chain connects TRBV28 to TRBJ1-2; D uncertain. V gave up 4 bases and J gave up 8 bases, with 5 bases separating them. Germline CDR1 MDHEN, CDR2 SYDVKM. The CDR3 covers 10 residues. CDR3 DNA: TGTGCCAGCAGTTCCCCGGGCTACACCTTC. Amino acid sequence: CASSSPGYTF.

The CDR3 bases are TGCGCCAGCAGCCTTAGCGGGAATGACTACAATGAGCAGTTCTTC. This sequence encodes CASSLSGNDYNEQFF. The rearrangement links TRBV4-1 to TRBJ2-1, with TRBD2 matching over 8 bases. The germline V gene has CDR1 MGHRA and CDR2 YSYEKL. V was clipped by 4 bases and J by 3 bases; unmatched bases: 5. CDR3 length equals 15 residues.

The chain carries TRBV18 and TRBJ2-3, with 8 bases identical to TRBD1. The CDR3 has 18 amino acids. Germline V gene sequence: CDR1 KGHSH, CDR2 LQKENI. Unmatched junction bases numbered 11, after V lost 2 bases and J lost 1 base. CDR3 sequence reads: CASSPSVMARGRTDTQYF. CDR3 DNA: TGTGCCAGCTCACCATCGGTAATGGCCAGGGGGCGCACAGATACGCAGTATTTT.

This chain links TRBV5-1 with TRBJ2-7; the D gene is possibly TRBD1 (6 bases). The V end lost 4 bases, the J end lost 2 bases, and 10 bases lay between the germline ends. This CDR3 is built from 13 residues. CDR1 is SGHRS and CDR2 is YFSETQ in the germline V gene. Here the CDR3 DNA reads TGCGCCAGCAGCCCTGGACAGACCTACGAGCAGTACTTC. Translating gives CASSPGQTYEQYF.

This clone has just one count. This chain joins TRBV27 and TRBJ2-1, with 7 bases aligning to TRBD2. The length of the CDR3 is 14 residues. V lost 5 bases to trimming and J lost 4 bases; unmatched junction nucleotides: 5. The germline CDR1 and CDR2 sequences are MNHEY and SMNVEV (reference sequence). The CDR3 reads CASSVLGGYNEQFF. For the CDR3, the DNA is TGTGCCAGCAGTGTTTTGGGGGGGTACAATGAGCAGTTCTTC.

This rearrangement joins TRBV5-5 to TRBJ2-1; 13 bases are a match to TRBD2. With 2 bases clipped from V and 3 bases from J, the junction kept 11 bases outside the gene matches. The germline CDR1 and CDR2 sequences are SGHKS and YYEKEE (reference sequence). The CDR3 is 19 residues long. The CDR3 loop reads CASSLAYTSGRAIYNEQFF. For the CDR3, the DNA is TGTGCCAGCAGCTTAGCCTATACTAGCGGGAGGGCCATCTACAATGAGCAGTTCTTC.